This is a list of T cell receptor beta chains from one sample in a study of cytotoxic CD8 clonotypes in ibrutinib-treated CLL. Measured with immunoSEQ multiplex PCR; TCRdb has only the in-frame clones, and not every one. The data contain approximately 67,000 clones, 75% to 85% of them singletons. Sequenced material: PBMCs, taken at disease progression, from a patient treated with ibrutinib. The origin of the receptors is a human donor with chronic lymphocytic leukemia. The CDR3 runs from the conserved cysteine through the conserved F or W. The order of the fields is clone size, D gene, V gene, J gene, CDR3 DNA, CDR3 protein. A D gene is named only where the DNA matches it firmly. Rows give clone size only sometimes, using once, few, many, or a class for an expanded clone.

clone_size: -; d_call: -; v_call: TRBV7-9; j_call: TRBJ2-7; cdr3_nt: TGTGCCAGCAGCCCTCGGGACAAACGCGAGCAGTACTTC; cdr3_aa: CASSPRDKREQYF
clone_size: -; d_call: -; v_call: TRBV6-5; j_call: TRBJ1-1; cdr3_nt: TGTGCCAGCAGTTACGGGTGGGGAGTGGAAACTGAAGCTTTCTTT; cdr3_aa: CASSYGWGVETEAFF
clone_size: -; d_call: TRBD2; v_call: TRBV5-4; j_call: TRBJ2-4; cdr3_nt: TGTGCCAGCAGTTATCAGGGACTAGCGGGAGGCAAGGACAAAAACATTCAGTACTTC; cdr3_aa: CASSYQGLAGGKDKNIQYF
clone_size: -; d_call: TRBD1; v_call: TRBV19; j_call: TRBJ1-5; cdr3_nt: TGTGCCAGTAAGGGACAGGGGTATCAGCCCCAGCATTTT; cdr3_aa: CASKGQGYQPQHF
clone_size: -; d_call: TRBD2; v_call: TRBV5-5; j_call: TRBJ2-5; cdr3_nt: TGTGCCAGCAGCTTATGGACTAGTTGGGAGACCCAGTACTTC; cdr3_aa: CASSLWTSWETQYF
clone_size: few; d_call: -; v_call: TRBV2; j_call: TRBJ1-5; cdr3_nt: TGTGCCAGCAGGGAGGGCCAGCCCCAGCATTTT; cdr3_aa: CASREGQPQHF
clone_size: -; d_call: -; v_call: TRBV7-9; j_call: TRBJ1-4; cdr3_nt: TGTGCCAGCAGCTTAAAACCCGAAAAACTGTTTTTT; cdr3_aa: CASSLKPEKLFF
clone_size: few; d_call: TRBD1; v_call: TRBV11-2; j_call: TRBJ1-6; cdr3_nt: TGTGCCAGCAGCTTCGACAGGGGTGTACCGAATTCACCCCTCCACTTT; cdr3_aa: CASSFDRGVPNSPLHF
clone_size: -; d_call: -; v_call: TRBV5-1; j_call: TRBJ1-3; cdr3_nt: TGCGCCAGCAGCTTGGAGTTTGGGAGCTCTGGAAACACCATATATTTT; cdr3_aa: CASSLEFGSSGNTIYF
clone_size: -; d_call: TRBD2; v_call: TRBV30; j_call: TRBJ2-5; cdr3_nt: TGTGCCTGGAGCGCGGGGGGGCTCCAAGAGACCCAGTACTTC; cdr3_aa: CAWSAGGLQETQYF
clone_size: -; d_call: TRBD1; v_call: TRBV7-3; j_call: TRBJ1-3; cdr3_nt: TGTGCCAGCAGCCCAGGGGGCGGCTCTGGAAACACCATATATTTT; cdr3_aa: CASSPGGGSGNTIYF
clone_size: once; d_call: -; v_call: TRBV5-1; j_call: TRBJ2-7; cdr3_nt: TGCGCCAGCAGCCTACAAAGCAGGAGCTCCTACGAGCAGTACTTC; cdr3_aa: CASSLQSRSSYEQYF
clone_size: -; d_call: TRBD1; v_call: TRBV29-1; j_call: TRBJ1-5; cdr3_nt: TGCAGCGTTGCAGGGGGAGGCAATCAGCCCCAGCATTTT; cdr3_aa: CSVAGGGNQPQHF
clone_size: few; d_call: -; v_call: TRBV27; j_call: TRBJ1-1; cdr3_nt: TGTGCCAGCAGGCGGGCCTTGGACACTGAAGCTTTCTTT; cdr3_aa: CASRRALDTEAFF
clone_size: few; d_call: -; v_call: TRBV2; j_call: TRBJ2-7; cdr3_nt: TGTGCCAGCAGTGGCCCTGGCTACGAGCAGTACTTC; cdr3_aa: CASSGPGYEQYF
clone_size: few; d_call: -; v_call: TRBV28; j_call: TRBJ1-6; cdr3_nt: TGTGCCAGCAGTACAGGGAGGCGATCACCCCTCCACTTT; cdr3_aa: CASSTGRRSPLHF
clone_size: -; d_call: -; v_call: TRBV10-3; j_call: TRBJ1-5; cdr3_nt: TGTGCCATCAGTGTAGGGTTGAACCAGCCCCAGCATTTT; cdr3_aa: CAISVGLNQPQHF
clone_size: -; d_call: TRBD1; v_call: TRBV5-1; j_call: TRBJ2-1; cdr3_nt: TGCGCCAGCAGCTTGGCGGACAGGGCCTACAATGAGCAGTTCTTC; cdr3_aa: CASSLADRAYNEQFF
clone_size: -; d_call: -; v_call: TRBV10-1; j_call: TRBJ2-7; cdr3_nt: TGCGCCAGCAGTGCATCCCTAGACATGACAGACCGCTACGAGCAGTACTTC; cdr3_aa: CASSASLDMTDRYEQYF
clone_size: -; d_call: -; v_call: TRBV10-2; j_call: TRBJ2-3; cdr3_nt: TGCGCCAGCAGTGACCCCGGGACAGATACGCAGTATTTT; cdr3_aa: CASSDPGTDTQYF
clone_size: -; d_call: -; v_call: TRBV6-5; j_call: TRBJ1-5; cdr3_nt: TGTGCCAGCAGTTCCCGAGACAATCAGCCCCAGCATTTT; cdr3_aa: CASSSRDNQPQHF
clone_size: -; d_call: -; v_call: TRBV19; j_call: TRBJ1-5; cdr3_nt: TGTGCCAGTAGACCAACAGAGTATAGCAATCAGCCCCAGCATTTT; cdr3_aa: CASRPTEYSNQPQHF
clone_size: -; d_call: -; v_call: TRBV4-1; j_call: TRBJ2-5; cdr3_nt: TGCGCCAGCAGCCAAGTTCGAGGGGCCCCCGGGGCCCAGTACTTC; cdr3_aa: CASSQVRGAPGAQYF
clone_size: -; d_call: -; v_call: TRBV15; j_call: TRBJ2-3; cdr3_nt: TGTGCCACCAGCAGAGATTATCGAACAGATACGCAGTATTTT; cdr3_aa: CATSRDYRTDTQYF
clone_size: -; d_call: -; v_call: TRBV6-1; j_call: TRBJ1-6; cdr3_nt: TGTGCCAGCAGTGTTCCCCAGGCTAAGCTCCACTTT; cdr3_aa: CASSVPQAKLHF
clone_size: many; d_call: TRBD1; v_call: TRBV7-2; j_call: TRBJ1-5; cdr3_nt: TGTGCCAGCAGCTTAGGGGGACAGGGAGGTTGGGGCAATCAGCCCCAGCATTTT; cdr3_aa: CASSLGGQGGWGNQPQHF
clone_size: -; d_call: TRBD1; v_call: TRBV27; j_call: TRBJ1-2; cdr3_nt: TGTGCCAGCAGTCCTCGGACAGGGGCGCTCTCTGGCTACACCTTC; cdr3_aa: CASSPRTGALSGYTF
clone_size: few; d_call: TRBD1; v_call: TRBV18; j_call: TRBJ2-7; cdr3_nt: TGTGCCAGCTCACCATGGGACAGGGTGTACGAGCAGTACTTC; cdr3_aa: CASSPWDRVYEQYF
clone_size: -; d_call: TRBD1; v_call: TRBV5-1; j_call: TRBJ1-1; cdr3_nt: TGCGCCAGCAGCCCGCAGGGGGGGACCACTGAAGCTTTCTTT; cdr3_aa: CASSPQGGTTEAFF
clone_size: -; d_call: TRBD1; v_call: TRBV6-5; j_call: TRBJ2-7; cdr3_nt: TGTGCCAGCAGTTACACCGGGACAGGTACCTACGAGCAGTACTTC; cdr3_aa: CASSYTGTGTYEQYF
clone_size: -; d_call: -; v_call: TRBV7-9; j_call: TRBJ2-3; cdr3_nt: TGTGCCAGCAGGACTGCCACAGATACGCAGTATTTT; cdr3_aa: CASRTATDTQYF
clone_size: -; d_call: -; v_call: TRBV30; j_call: TRBJ1-4; cdr3_nt: TGTGCCTGGGCAGGGCTTATTGAAAAACTGTTTTTT; cdr3_aa: CAWAGLIEKLFF
clone_size: -; d_call: -; v_call: TRBV27; j_call: TRBJ2-7; cdr3_nt: TGTGCCAGCAGTGCTACAGGTTGGGCGGGAGAGCAGTACTTC; cdr3_aa: CASSATGWAGEQYF
clone_size: -; d_call: -; v_call: TRBV9; j_call: TRBJ1-2; cdr3_nt: TGTGCCAGCAGCGTAGTAGAAAGGTCCCCCCATGGCTACACCTTC; cdr3_aa: CASSVVERSPHGYTF
clone_size: -; d_call: -; v_call: TRBV11-2; j_call: TRBJ2-3; cdr3_nt: TGTGCCAGCAGCTTAGATCCCAGGCGGAGGGGCACAGATACGCAGTATTTT; cdr3_aa: CASSLDPRRRGTDTQYF
clone_size: -; d_call: -; v_call: TRBV30; j_call: TRBJ1-5; cdr3_nt: TGTGCCTGGAGTGTAGGGGGGGGCAATCAGCCCCAGCATTTT; cdr3_aa: CAWSVGGGNQPQHF
clone_size: -; d_call: TRBD1; v_call: TRBV5-6; j_call: TRBJ1-5; cdr3_nt: TGTGCCAGCAGCTTAAACAGGGGGCGCGGCAATCAGCCCCAGCATTTT; cdr3_aa: CASSLNRGRGNQPQHF
clone_size: -; d_call: TRBD1; v_call: TRBV18; j_call: TRBJ1-1; cdr3_nt: TGTGCCAGCTCACCTACAGGGGCGAGCACTGAAGCTTTCTTT; cdr3_aa: CASSPTGASTEAFF